These 22 T cell receptor beta chains originate from one sample sequenced in a study of T-cell memory formation after mild COVID-19. TCRdb re-analysed the 5' RACE reads in MiXCR, keeping a single row per CDR3 protein. The data contain 470,000 or so distinct CDR3 sequences, approximately 20% of them singletons. The sample was PBMCs or a T cell subset sorted from them (not recorded which). The receptor set was obtained from an adult woman who had mild COVID-19 (a few samples of this study predate the infection). Cell type and time point are not known.

J is TRBJ2-2 and V is TRBV10-2; D remains ambiguous. This CDR3 contains 13 residues. Trimming cost V 0 bases and J 5 bases, with 4 bases left between them. Germline values: CDR1 WSHSY, CDR2 SAAADI. As DNA, the CDR3 is TGCGCCAGCAGTGAGTCGTGGACCGGGGAGCTGTTTTTT. The encoded protein is CASSESWTGELFF.

V is TRBV5-1 and J is TRBJ2-2; D is perhaps TRBD1 or TRBD2 (5 bases each). The germline V gene has CDR1 SGHRS and CDR2 YFSETQ. The CDR3 has 16 residues. V was pared by 3 bases and J by 1 base, with 13 bases between. Written as DNA, the CDR3 is TGCGCCAGCAGCTCCTCCGGGACCGAGAACACCGGGGAGCTGTTTTTT. This encodes CASSSSGTENTGELFF.

This rearrangement joins TRBV5-1 to TRBJ2-2, with unresolved D. The germline V and J ends were trimmed by 5 bases and 0 bases, with 14 bases remaining between them. CDR3 length: 16 amino acids. Germline CDR1 and CDR2: SGHRS and YFSETQ. CDR3 DNA: TGCGCCAGCAGTGGGGTACAGACCACGAACACCGGGGAGCTGTTTTTT. Protein product: CASSGVQTTNTGELFF. Supplemented by reference TRBV5-1 and TRBJ2-2, the full variable domain reads KAGVTQTPRYLIKTRGQQVTLSCSPISGHRSVSWYQQTPGQGLQFLFEYFSETQRNKGNFPGRFSGRQFSNSRSEMNVSTLELGDSALYLCASSGVQTTNTGELFFGEGSRLTVL.

The V gene is TRBV19, the J gene TRBJ2-2; 8 bases agree with TRBD2. CDR3 length equals 16 residues. Germline V gives CDR1 LNHDA, CDR2 SQIVND (reference sequence). The trim removed 4 bases at V and 5 bases at J, leaving 9 bases unmatched. CDR3 DNA: TGTGCCAGTAGTACGCAAGCGGGAGTGAGAACCGGGGAGCTGTTTTTT. Translating it yields CASSTQAGVRTGELFF.

This sequence joins TRBV3-1 and TRBJ1-1; D remains ambiguous. This CDR3 is 11 amino acids long. V lost 6 bases, J lost 5 bases, and 7 bases lay in between. CDR1 is LGHDT and CDR2 is YNNKEL in the germline V gene (reference sequence). The CDR3 is CASRYNTEAFF. As DNA, the CDR3 is TGTGCCAGCAGGTATAATACTGAAGCTTTCTTT.

This chain connects TRBV12-3 or TRBV12-4 to TRBJ1-2, with D tentatively TRBD1 (6 bases). CDR3 length: 15 residues. V was trimmed by 9 bases and J by 4 bases, leaving 21 bases between them. The CDR3 DNA follows: TGTGCCAGTCGAAACACGGATACAGGGAGCTATGGCTACACCTTC. This sequence encodes CASRNTDTGSYGYTF.

This clonotype showed up just a few times. V is TRBV4-1 and J is TRBJ2-7, with no clear D. From germline, CDR1 is MGHRA and CDR2 YSYEKL. This CDR3 region has 16 residues. V was cut by 5 bases and J by 0 bases, with 17 bases left in between. CDR3 region: CASSASGRSSSYEQYF. The CDR3 nucleotides read TGCGCCAGCAGCGCCTCCGGACGGTCTAGCTCCTACGAGCAGTACTTC.

This clonotype has just a few counts. V and J are TRBV13 and TRBJ2-7; D might be TRBD2 (6 bases). Between the trimmed V and J ends, which lost 4 bases and 0 bases, there was a span of 13 bases. In germline, CDR1 is PRHDT, CDR2 FYEKMQ (reference sequence). The CDR3 covers 15 residues. The CDR3 DNA reads TGTGCCAGCAGCTCCACGGCGGGGAGCTCCTACGAGCAGTACTTC. Encoded protein: CASSSTAGSSYEQYF.

This clonotype was counted once. CDR3 region: CATSDTHSSYNEQFF. The CDR3 DNA reads as TGTGCCACCAGTGATACCCACAGCTCCTACAATGAGCAGTTCTTC. V usage is TRBV24-1 and J usage is TRBJ2-1; no clear D. CDR1 is KGHDR, CDR2 SFDVKD, per germline. The CDR3 length is 15 residues. Trimming took 3 bases from V and 0 from J, leaving 8 bases between them.

This clonotype was seen more than once but under ten times. The rearrangement joins TRBV20-1 to TRBJ1-5; D unclear. V was shortened by 0 bases and J by 8 bases, with 8 bases between the two germline ends. Germline CDR1 reads DFQATT; CDR2 reads SNEGSKA (reference sequence). This CDR3 has 12 amino acids. In DNA form, the CDR3 reads TGCAGTGCTAGAGATCCGGGAGAGCCCCAGCATTTT. It is translated as CSARDPGEPQHF.

This clonotype has only a few counts. CDR3 sequence (DNA): TGTGCCAGCAGCCTCGTTTTAGGGTCGGATTCGGCCGCCTACGAGCAGTACTTC. Encoded protein: CASSLVLGSDSAAYEQYF. The J gene is TRBJ2-7, the V gene TRBV7-2; D is unresolved. CDR3 size: 18 residues. Looked up from germline, CDR1 is SGHTA and CDR2 is FQGNSA. V lost 5 bases and J lost 2, with 25 bases in between.

The rearrangement uses TRBV9 and TRBJ2-1, with 10 bases lining up with TRBD1. V dropped 4 bases and J dropped 8; count of bases not matched to a gene: 9. Germline V gene data show CDR1 as SGDLS and CDR2 as YYNGEE. There are 15 residues in the CDR3. The CDR3 sequence is CASSIRGTGVHEQFF. The CDR3 coding sequence is TGTGCCAGCAGCATCAGGGGGACAGGGGTACATGAGCAGTTCTTC. Variable domain in full (rest from reference TRBV9 and TRBJ2-1): DSGVTQTPKHLITATGQRVTLRCSPRSGDLSVYWYQQSLDQGLQFLIQYYNGEERAKGNILERFSAQQFPDLHSELNLSSLELGDSALYFCASSIRGTGVHEQFFGPGTRLTVL.

The rearrangement joins TRBV7-2 to TRBJ1-1; D is uncertain. The CDR3 sequence is 14 residues long. V was clipped by 3 bases and J by 1 base, with 9 bases between them. CDR1 and CDR2 (germline): SGHTA, FQGNSA. The CDR3 here is CASSFNARNTEAFF. The CDR3 DNA follows: TGTGCCAGCAGCTTCAATGCGAGGAACACTGAAGCTTTCTTT.

This clonotype was seen a few times. The chain carries TRBV29-1 and TRBJ2-3, with 9 bases lining up with TRBD1. This CDR3 comprises 17 residues. Germline CDR1 SQVTM, CDR2 ANQGSEA. The V and J ends lost 4 bases and 2 bases, in that order; junction bases with no gene match: 13. The CDR3 sequence is CSVVPLTGGGFTDTQYF. The CDR3 nucleotides read TGCAGCGTTGTCCCTTTAACAGGGGGCGGTTTCACAGATACGCAGTATTTT.

This clonotype has just a few counts. The rearrangement joins TRBV24-1 to TRBJ2-1; TRBD1 is a possible D gene (6 bases). CDR1 and CDR2 from the germline V gene are KGHDR and SFDVKD. This CDR3 region has 17 residues. V was pared by 2 bases and J by 3 bases, with 16 bases between. The CDR3: CATSDYSNRVSYNEQFF. The CDR3 nucleotides are TGTGCCACCAGTGATTACTCGAACAGGGTAAGCTACAATGAGCAGTTCTTC.

This clonotype showed up just a few times. CDR3 sequence: CASISDIGVYGYTF. The CDR3 region has the DNA TGTGCCAGTATCTCCGACATCGGTGTATATGGCTACACCTTC. This chain links TRBV19 with TRBJ1-2; D unresolved. From germline, CDR1 is LNHDA and CDR2 SQIVND (reference sequence). The CDR3 runs to 14 residues. Trimming shortened V by 7 bases and J by 5 bases, and 17 bases separated the two germline ends.

There are a few counts of this clonotype. The rearrangement uses TRBV24-1 and TRBJ2-1, with TRBD2 matching over 13 bases. The trim removed 10 bases at V and 7 bases at J, leaving 6 bases unmatched. The CDR3 loop spans 14 amino acids. The germline CDR1 and CDR2 sequences are KGHDR and SFDVKD. CDR3 loop: CATQGLAGKNEQFF. In DNA, the CDR3 is TGTGCCACTCAGGGACTAGCGGGAAAGAATGAGCAGTTCTTC.

The gene calls are TRBV7-2 and TRBJ2-3, with TRBD2 as a possible D gene (6 bases). Trimming removed 4 bases from V and 0 bases from J, with 29 bases in between. Germline V gene lookup returns CDR1 SGHTA and CDR2 FQGNSA. The CDR3 contains 21 residues. CDR3 DNA sequence: TGTGCCAGCAGCTCCCCCACGGAGGGCGGGACCTTCGCAGGGAGCACAGATACGCAGTATTTT. This codes for CASSSPTEGGTFAGSTDTQYF.

The rearrangement links TRBV24-1 to TRBJ2-7, with D perhaps given as TRBD1 or TRBD2 (6 bases each). V was clipped by 4 bases and J by 2 bases, with 11 bases between them. The CDR3 is 14 residues long. Germline V gives CDR1 KGHDR, CDR2 SFDVKD. The CDR3 sequence is CATSEGGIPYEQYF. The CDR3 DNA sequence: TGTGCCACCAGTGAAGGGGGGATCCCCTACGAGCAGTACTTC.

This clonotype was counted only a few times. V is TRBV5-1 and J is TRBJ2-1, with D hard to call. Germline V lookup: CDR1 SGHRS, CDR2 YFSETQ. V was pared by 3 bases and J by 0 bases, with 16 bases between. The CDR3 length is 17 residues. This CDR3 is CASSSLSHFTSYNEQFF. Here the CDR3 DNA reads TGCGCCAGCAGCTCCCTGAGCCACTTTACCTCCTACAATGAGCAGTTCTTC.

V and J are TRBV2 and TRBJ2-1, with 9 bases lining up with TRBD2. Germline V gene sequence: CDR1 SNHLY, CDR2 FYNNEI. After removal of 3 bases from V and 0 bases from J, the junction contained 9 bases not matched to a gene. This CDR3 region has 18 residues. The CDR3 protein is CASSDWLAGISSYNEQFF. In DNA, the CDR3 is TGTGCCAGCAGTGATTGGCTAGCGGGGATTAGCTCCTACAATGAGCAGTTCTTC.

This clonotype has a handful of counts. The chain recombines TRBV5-5 with TRBJ2-7, with D possibly being TRBD1 or TRBD2 (6 bases each). V was clipped by 4 bases and J by 0 bases, with 14 bases between them. The CDR3 extends over 15 amino acids. Germline V lookup: CDR1 SGHKS, CDR2 YYEKEE (reference sequence). CDR3 region: CASSSGQTSSYEQYF. CDR3 bases: TGTGCCAGCAGCAGCGGACAGACTAGCTCCTACGAGCAGTACTTC.